These T cell receptor beta chains were read from a single sample in a study of vaccination and CD4 T cells after COVID-19. Antigens of these TCRs are unknown. TCRdb itself ran the PCR reads through MiXCR, one entry per CDR3 protein. The sample lists 10,000 to 15,000 distinct CDR3 sequences, 47% occurring once. Sequences were obtained from CD4+ T cells from blood, cultured in vitro. These TCRs come from a human donor who had recovered from COVID-19. Each CDR3 is given with its conserved first and last residue.

j_call v_call cdr3_aa
TRBJ2-5 TRBV9 CASSVELAEETQYF
TRBJ2-5 TRBV7-2 CASSLRRFGPQETQYF
TRBJ2-1 TRBV7-6 CASSPRFELAGANNEQFF
TRBJ2-2 TRBV7-8 CASSLARGLQGPGELFF
TRBJ2-5 TRBV7-9 CASSLIAGGKTQYF
TRBJ1-5 TRBV20-1 CSARVAGQNQPQHF
TRBJ2-7 TRBV7-2 CASSLLGQGTYEQYF
TRBJ2-2 TRBV25-1 CASSDSGRDTGELFF
TRBJ2-1 TRBV27 CVSSLSLAGGFGEQFF
TRBJ2-1 TRBV2 CASILDRGVPDF
TRBJ2-5 TRBV5-1 CASSLAGQGAREETQYF
TRBJ1-2 TRBV11-2 CASSYPGGRAGGYTF
TRBJ1-2 TRBV28 CASSRGLNGYTF
TRBJ1-5 TRBV5-1 CASSLVGDSNQPQHF
TRBJ2-1 TRBV12-3/TRBV12-4 CASSSLAGGSYEQLF
TRBJ2-5 TRBV10-3 CAISGTSGRARETQYF
TRBJ2-3 TRBV6-1 CASSERDLGSGRAADTQYF
TRBJ2-5 TRBV11-2 CASSLNMDREYF
TRBJ2-5 TRBV29-1 CSVGTRGSQETQYF
TRBJ2-7 TRBV7-2 CASSQLLGAYEQYF
TRBJ1-1 TRBV19 CASSIGRRGQGVTEAFF
TRBJ1-2 TRBV24-1 CATHPGFRGSTYGYTF
TRBJ2-1 TRBV11-2 CASSSSLLGSVTDEQFF
TRBJ2-7 TRBV20-1 CSASGRMGPSYEQYF
TRBJ2-3 TRBV20-1 CSAVPGTGPTDTQYF
TRBJ2-1 TRBV10-3 CAISPGDLQGNEQFF
TRBJ2-1 TRBV24-1 CATSDPPNNEQFF
TRBJ2-7 TRBV6-1 CASSKTYEQYF
TRBJ1-1 TRBV6-5 CASSSNRDTEAFF
TRBJ2-5 TRBV11-2 CASSFNGKETQYF
TRBJ1-1 TRBV19 CASSMGFAAGVLDTEAFF
TRBJ1-6 TRBV6-1 CASNTAGNNSPLHF
TRBJ1-4 TRBV4-3 CASSQVGGSEKLFF
TRBJ2-1 TRBV20-1 CSARQALNNEQFF
TRBJ2-1 TRBV18 CASSPSGKRDEQFF
TRBJ2-1 TRBV6-5 CASSYSLSREGQHNEQFF
TRBJ1-5 TRBV2 CASSETDRAQPQHF
TRBJ2-5 TRBV2 CASSRETQYF
TRBJ1-1 TRBV27 CASSLGGTIMTEAFF
TRBJ1-1 TRBV6-4 CASSASAGITEAFF
TRBJ2-2 TRBV24-1 CATSDLAGGDTGELFF
TRBJ2-3 TRBV5-8 CASSSWRGDTQYF
TRBJ1-2 TRBV9 CASRAGGAGGYTF
TRBJ2-7 TRBV20-1 CSASGAGGQRIEQYF
TRBJ2-7 TRBV6-2/TRBV6-3 CACRRSGEYEQYF
TRBJ2-2 TRBV20-1 CSAPGLAGGRAGELFF
TRBJ1-6 TRBV28 CASRSGQGYSPLHF
TRBJ2-6 TRBV19 CASSHPQGWSGANVLTF
TRBJ2-2 TRBV27 CASSPTGGNTGELFF
TRBJ2-2 TRBV5-5 CASSLVAGGLTGELFF
TRBJ2-7 TRBV7-8 CASSLGAGAVYEQYF
TRBJ1-2 TRBV5-4 CASSPMTQRGYTF
TRBJ1-3 TRBV6-1 CASRPGDSSGNTIYF
TRBJ1-5 TRBV30 CAWNAGGRNQPQHF
TRBJ2-7 TRBV7-9 CASSLVLAGADYEQYF
TRBJ1-2 TRBV20-1 CSARDYRTQGGGYTF
TRBJ2-7 TRBV28 CAGARAGGYEQYF
TRBJ2-7 TRBV5-1 CASSLDGLRSSYEQYF
TRBJ2-1 TRBV10-3 CAIRDRVDNEQFF
TRBJ1-6 TRBV4-2 CASSPGQENSPLHF